The 24 T cell receptor beta chains presented below share a single source sample, sequenced in a study of T cells in Graves' hyperthyroidism and ophthalmopathy. TCR beta CDR3 regions were amplified from RNA. The study used the HTBI primer set for a first-round RT-PCR of the TCR CDR3. TCRdb redid the calling of the multiplex PCR reads with MiXCR, one entry per CDR3 protein. The sample gives approximately 530,000 distinct CDR3 sequences, just under 20% of which show up once; approximately 50% is in the top ten. Sequencing was performed on blood. These receptors all stem from a man aged 35-49 years with Graves' ophthalmopathy.

This clonotype was counted between two and nine times. The DNA for the CDR3 is TGTGCCAGCAGTAGGGGGGCTAGCGGCAAACCAGGAGTAGAGACCCAGTACTTC. This sequence encodes CASSRGASGKPGVETQYF. The chain uses TRBV9 and TRBJ2-5; D may be TRBD2 (7 bases). V gave up 5 bases and J gave up 4 bases, with 27 bases separating them. Germline V lookup: CDR1 SGDLS, CDR2 YYNGEE. CDR3 length: 18 amino acids.

The chain links TRBV27 to TRBJ1-2; D is possibly TRBD1 (5 bases). The germline CDR1 and CDR2 sequences are MNHEY and SMNVEV (reference sequence). V was shortened by 4 bases and J by 4 bases, with 13 bases between the two germline ends. This CDR3 contains 14 residues. This CDR3 is CASSSEGRIYGYTF. In DNA, the CDR3 is TGTGCCAGCAGTTCCGAGGGACGGATCTATGGCTACACCTTC.

This clonotype was observed many times. The rearrangement links TRBV20-1 to TRBJ1-1; weak D call: TRBD1 (5 bases). Trimming cost V 0 bases and J 3 bases, with 14 bases left between them. The length of the CDR3 is 15 residues. In germline, CDR1 is DFQATT, CDR2 SNEGSKA (reference sequence). This chain's CDR3 is CSARDLGAWDTEAFF. CDR3 in DNA: TGCAGTGCTAGAGATCTAGGGGCTTGGGACACTGAAGCTTTCTTT.

This sequence joins TRBV10-3 and TRBJ2-5; D not resolved. Germline lookup yields CDR1 ENHRY and CDR2 SYGVKD. Between the trimmed V and J ends, which lost 5 bases and 5 bases, there was a span of 9 bases. The CDR3 has 12 amino acids. The CDR3 DNA sequence: TGTGCCATCAGTAGCGATGTGGAGACCCAGTACTTC. Residues: CAISSDVETQYF.

This clonotype was counted a few times. The rearrangement joins TRBV6-1 to TRBJ2-2, with a weak D call TRBD2 (5 bases). CDR3 size: 14 residues. CDR1 and CDR2 from the germline V gene are MNHNS and SASEGT. V shed 7 bases and J shed 5 bases, with 14 bases lying between them. CDR3 nucleotides: TGTGCCAGCACCCCGACCGGCGGGACCGGGGAGCTGTTTTTT. This gives the protein CASTPTGGTGELFF.

At least ten counts were recorded for this clonotype. The DNA of the CDR3 is TGCAGTGCTAGTGGAGCGGAGCACACAGATACGCAGTATTTT. Residues: CSASGAEHTDTQYF. The chain recombines TRBV20-1 with TRBJ2-3, with a tentative D call TRBD2 (5 bases). Germline V gives CDR1 DFQATT, CDR2 SNEGSKA (reference sequence). This CDR3 has 14 amino acids. Trimming left V 3 bases short and J 2 bases short, with 12 bases between.

CDR3 sequence (DNA): TGTGCCAGTAGTATAGATGGGGGCTACGGTTCGAATGAGCAGTTCTTC. This translates into CASSIDGGYGSNEQFF. The chain has TRBV19 and TRBJ2-1, with D possibly TRBD1 on 6 matching bases. The CDR3 totals 16 residues. Trimming left V 0 bases short and J 7 bases short, with 16 bases between. CDR1 and CDR2 from the germline V gene are LNHDA and SQIVND (reference sequence).

This chain joins TRBV6-2 or TRBV6-3 and TRBJ1-6; 10 bases are shared with TRBD1. V was pared by 6 bases and J by 7 bases, with 6 bases of the junction left unmatched. This CDR3 is built from 15 residues. Germline V lookup: CDR1 MNHEY, CDR2 SVGEGT. In DNA, the CDR3 is TGTGCCAGCAGGGAGACGACAGGGGGCAATTCACCCCTCCACTTT. It yields the protein CASRETTGGNSPLHF.

This chain joins TRBV7-3 and TRBJ2-3, with TRBD2 matching 8 bases. Trimming cost V 1 base and J 3 bases; bases outside gene matches: 15. This CDR3 is built from 19 residues. The germline V gene has CDR1 SGHTA and CDR2 FQGTGA. The CDR3 DNA sequence: TGTGCCAGCAGCTTAAGAGGGCTAGCGGGCCCCGACATAACAGATACGCAGTATTTT. Protein sequence: CASSLRGLAGPDITDTQYF.

This clonotype was found many times. The rearrangement joins TRBV5-1 to TRBJ2-1, with D perhaps TRBD2 (5 bases). The germline CDR1 and CDR2 sequences are SGHRS and YFSETQ. CDR3 length equals 14 residues. Trimming stripped 2 bases from V and 4 bases from J, with 10 bases between. The CDR3 loop is CASSLAEKYNEQFF. The CDR3 nucleotides read TGCGCCAGCAGCTTAGCGGAGAAGTACAATGAGCAGTTCTTC.

This clonotype was seen at least ten times. The chain links TRBV7-2 to TRBJ2-5, with TRBD2 matching over 10 bases. CDR1 SGHTA and CDR2 FQGNSA come from the germline V gene. V shed 5 bases, J shed 4 bases, and the junction held 13 bases outside the gene matches. The CDR3 runs to 17 residues. The CDR3 sequence is CASSPSGSRLLGETQYF. In DNA form, the CDR3 reads TGTGCCAGCAGCCCTAGCGGGAGTCGCCTACTGGGAGAGACCCAGTACTTC.

This clonotype appeared many times. The rearrangement uses TRBV2 and TRBJ2-3; D uncertain. The germline V gene has CDR1 SNHLY and CDR2 FYNNEI. With 8 bases removed from V and 4 bases from J, the gap between germline ends came to 10 bases. The length of the CDR3 is 12 residues. The CDR3 sequence: CASRPLSDTQYF. The CDR3 DNA reads TGTGCCAGCCGACCCCTCTCAGATACGCAGTATTTT.

This clonotype was seen more than once but under ten times. The chain has TRBV29-1 and TRBJ2-3; 10 positions agree with TRBD1. J was trimmed by 1 base and V by 7 bases; bases with no gene match: 5. CDR3 length equals 14 residues. Germline-derived CDR1 and CDR2 are SQVTM and ANQGSEA. CDR3 amino acids: CSATGTGGTDTQYF. The DNA of the CDR3 is TGCAGCGCTACCGGGACAGGGGGCACAGATACGCAGTATTTT.

This clonotype turned up a few times. The J gene is TRBJ2-7, the V gene TRBV10-3, with TRBD1 matching over 10 bases. CDR1 and CDR2 (germline): ENHRY, SYGVKD. The CDR3 loop spans 14 amino acids. The V and J ends lost 0 bases and 6 bases, in that order; junction bases with no gene match: 2. This CDR3 is CAISESRDRGEQYF. DNA for the CDR3: TGTGCCATCAGTGAGTCGAGGGACAGGGGCGAGCAGTACTTC.

This chain joins TRBV7-2 and TRBJ2-2; D remains ambiguous. Germline CDR1 SGHTA, CDR2 FQGNSA. CDR3 length: 15 residues. Trimming pared 1 base from V and 6 bases from J, leaving 12 bases between. The CDR3 nucleotides are TGTGCCAGCAGCTTAGTGGGCGGCTCCCCCGGGGAGCTGTTTTTT. Protein: CASSLVGGSPGELFF.

This clonotype showed up just a few times. The chain combines TRBV9 with TRBJ1-2; possible D gene TRBD1, 5 bases. Germline V lookup: CDR1 SGDLS, CDR2 YYNGEE. Trimming removed 2 bases at V and 2 bases at J, with 13 bases between. The CDR3 totals 15 residues. The CDR3 coding sequence is TGTGCCAGCAGCGTCGACTGGGGGAAAAACTATGGCTACACCTTC. Its translation is CASSVDWGKNYGYTF.

This clonotype was counted ten times or more. The chain recombines TRBV6-2 or TRBV6-3 with TRBJ2-1; D unclear. Germline values: CDR1 MNHEY, CDR2 SVGEGT. This CDR3 comprises 15 residues. Trimming removed 2 bases from V and 8 bases from J, with 16 bases in between. The CDR3 DNA follows: TGTGCCAGCAGTTACCCCGTTGGGCGCCCGGATGAGCAGTTCTTC. Encoded protein: CASSYPVGRPDEQFF.

The rearrangement links TRBV6-1 to TRBJ2-5; D is tentatively TRBD1 or TRBD2 (5 bases each). Germline CDR1 and CDR2: MNHNS and SASEGT. V dropped 9 bases and J dropped 2 bases, with 16 bases sitting between them. The CDR3 contains 14 residues. The CDR3 loop is CASKIGASQETQYF. The CDR3 nucleotides read TGTGCCAGTAAGATCGGGGCTTCACAAGAGACCCAGTACTTC.

The J gene is TRBJ2-3, the V gene TRBV6-9, with TRBD2 matching over 9 bases. The V gene end was trimmed by 5 bases and the J gene end by 2 bases; junction bases not matched to a gene: 8. Germline assignment: CDR1 MNHGY and CDR2 SVAAGI. The length of the CDR3 is 16 residues. The CDR3 loop reads CASSVISGGPTDTQYF. The DNA for the CDR3 is TGTGCCAGCAGTGTTATCAGCGGGGGGCCCACAGATACGCAGTATTTT.

Ten or more counts support this clonotype. V usage is TRBV20-1 and J usage is TRBJ1-2; weak D call: TRBD1 (5 bases). The CDR3 runs 13 residues. In germline, CDR1 is DFQATT, CDR2 SNEGSKA (reference sequence). This chain's CDR3 is CSVGRPSGYGYTF. As DNA, the CDR3 is TGCAGCGTGGGACGTCCCTCGGGATATGGCTACACCTTC.

The chain is built from TRBV4-3 and TRBJ2-7; D not resolved. The CDR3 is 12 residues long. V lost 10 bases to trimming and J lost 3 bases, with 13 bases between them. Germline assignment: CDR1 LGHNA and CDR2 YSLEER. CDR3 in DNA: TGCGCCATCGAAGGACGGAACTACGAGCAGTACTTC. The encoded protein is CAIEGRNYEQYF.

This clonotype was recorded many times. The chain recombines TRBV18 with TRBJ1-2, with D tentatively TRBD1 (5 bases). The CDR3 length is 14 residues. Germline CDR1 KGHSH, CDR2 LQKENI. The V and J ends lost 3 bases and 1 base respectively, with 9 bases between them. The CDR3 DNA is TGTGCCAGCTCACCGGGGACCTTTAACTATGGCTACACCTTC. Protein sequence: CASSPGTFNYGYTF.

This clonotype was recorded a few times. The chain is built from TRBV12-3 or TRBV12-4 and TRBJ2-2; D is uncertain. The CDR3 runs 15 residues. V dropped 3 bases and J dropped 0 bases, with 8 bases sitting between them. This CDR3 reads CASSLVGTNTGELFF. The CDR3, as DNA: TGTGCCAGCAGTTTGGTGGGCACGAACACCGGGGAGCTGTTTTTT.

This clonotype appeared many times. The V and J genes are TRBV27 and TRBJ1-1; TRBD1 might be the D (6 bases). V lost 8 bases to trimming and J lost 6 bases, with 16 bases between them. CDR1 and CDR2 from the germline V gene are MNHEY and SMNVEV (reference sequence). This CDR3 contains 13 residues. The CDR3 loop is CASSTSGAPEAFF. DNA for the CDR3: TGTGCCAGCTCAACTTCAGGGGCCCCTGAAGCTTTCTTT.